This T cell receptor beta chain appears in the sequencing data of a study of T cell responses to AZD1222 COVID-19 vaccine. The assay was immunoSEQ multiplex PCR, and TCRdb's table has in-frame clones only and misses some. The table includes about 140,000 clones, around 94% detected once. The V and J ends lost 6 bases and 6 bases respectively, with 15 bases between them. Germline CDR1 and CDR2: MNHEY and SVGEGT. The CDR3 is 13 residues long. The sequence derives from an adult who received the AZD1222 COVID-19 vaccine. Sequenced material: peripheral blood, taken 28 days after the second AZD1222 dose. The chain joins TRBV6-2 or TRBV6-3 to TRBJ2-7, with unresolved D. For the CDR3, the DNA is TGTGCCAGCAGCTCCTCGACCACCCCCGAGCAGTACGTC. Translating it yields CASSSSTTPEQYV.